This record looks at one T cell receptor (beta chain) sequence and its context. Its matching antigen is unknown. Use of 60 Vbeta and 13 Jbeta primers characterized the PCR. This table comes from immunoSEQ multiplex PCR, and its TCRdb copy is limited to in-frame clones, with some not included. The data hold under 200,000 clones, with 75% observed a single time. Losses at the gene ends were 5 bases for V and 1 base for J; bases not matched to a gene: 6. Germline V gives CDR1 SGHAT, CDR2 FQDESV (reference sequence). This CDR3 region has 15 residues. This record belongs to a study of cytomegalovirus exposure and HLA in healthy donors. Broader study findings: For most TCR beta V segments, an earlier analysis put the productive rate at about 87% or about 30% of the time. The only immune exposure information that was available was CMV serostatus.

Samples came from healthy bone marrow donors. V is TRBV11-1 and J is TRBJ2-3; 7 bases line up with TRBD1. Sequencing was done on a sample of PBMCs. This receptor was obtained from a woman aged 45-60 years in good health and CMV-seropositive. Written as DNA, the CDR3 is TGTGCCAGCAGCACCGGACAGGTGGGCACAGATACGCAGTATTTT. Its protein product is CASSTGQVGTDTQYF.